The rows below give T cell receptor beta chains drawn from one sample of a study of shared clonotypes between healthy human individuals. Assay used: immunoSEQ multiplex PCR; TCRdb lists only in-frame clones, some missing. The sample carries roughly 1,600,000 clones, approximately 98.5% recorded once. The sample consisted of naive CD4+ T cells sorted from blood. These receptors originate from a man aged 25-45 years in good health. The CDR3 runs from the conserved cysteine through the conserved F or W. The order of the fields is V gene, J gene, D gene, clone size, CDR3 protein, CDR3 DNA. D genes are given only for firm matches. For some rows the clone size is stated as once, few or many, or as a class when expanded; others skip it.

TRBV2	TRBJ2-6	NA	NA	CASSETGPGANVLTF	TGTGCCAGCAGTGAAACCGGGCCTGGGGCCAACGTCCTGACTTTC
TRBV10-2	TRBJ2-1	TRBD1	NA	CASSEGGQGFNEQFF	TGCGCCAGCAGTGAAGGAGGACAGGGGTTCAATGAGCAGTTCTTC
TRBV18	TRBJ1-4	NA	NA	CASSPTPTNEKLFF	TGTGCCAGCTCCCCGACACCGACTAATGAAAAACTGTTTTTT
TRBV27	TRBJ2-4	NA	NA	CASSMSGSGIIQYF	TGTGCCAGCAGTATGTCGGGATCGGGTATCATTCAGTACTTC
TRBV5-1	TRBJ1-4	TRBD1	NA	CASSRDRGLEKLFF	TGCGCCAGCAGCCGGGACAGGGGGCTTGAAAAACTGTTTTTT
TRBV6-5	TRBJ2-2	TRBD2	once	CASSYLAGKVGGELFF	TGTGCCAGCAGTTACCTAGCGGGAAAGGTCGGCGGGGAGCTGTTTTTT
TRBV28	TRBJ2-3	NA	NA	CASSSITDTQYF	TGTGCCAGCAGTTCAATCACAGATACGCAGTATTTT
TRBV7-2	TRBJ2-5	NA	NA	CASSPRARQETQYF	TGTGCCAGCAGCCCCAGAGCCCGGCAAGAGACCCAGTACTTC
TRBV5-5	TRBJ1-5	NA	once	CASSRSRAGVGVGSSIF	NA
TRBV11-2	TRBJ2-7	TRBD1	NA	CASSPRTGPRDEQYF	TGTGCCAGCAGCCCAAGGACAGGGCCGCGGGACGAGCAGTACTTC